The present entry profiles one T cell receptor beta chain with its context. The sample is drawn from a study of blood T cell repertoires in COVID-19. Study summary: COVID-19 samples collected from the United States, Italy and Spain covered acute and convalescent phases. PBMCs, B-cell-depleted T cells, or T cells were the source of the cDNA or gDNA that made up the material.

As processed by the authors: By means of reference gene primer amplification, nucleated cell counts were estimated. Using immunoSEQ multiplex PCR, the repertoire was profiled, and TCRdb retains in-frame clones only, with some absent. D and trimming were read from the DNA, whereas the V and J calls and clone size are those reported in that table. Of about 110,000 clones listed, roughly 80% were seen once; the top ten hold 15% to 20%. Germline V gives CDR1 KGHSH, CDR2 LQKENI. V was cut by 8 bases and J by 0 bases, with 8 bases left in between. The CDR3 consists of 12 residues. The TCR originated in a woman between 55 and 75 years old with acute or convalescent COVID-19. Sample: peripheral blood. The chain employs TRBV18 and TRBJ2-7, with D possibly being TRBD1 (5 bases). CDR3: CASTGSSYEQYF. The CDR3 DNA follows: TGTGCCAGCACAGGTAGCTCCTACGAGCAGTACTTC.